A selection of T cell receptor beta chains follows, all from one sample in a study of blood T cell repertoires in COVID-19. Produced via immunoSEQ multiplex PCR; TCRdb's table is partial and in-frame only. Of 250,000 to 300,000 clones listed, about 89% are singletons. The sequenced material came from peripheral blood. The receptors were sampled from a woman aged 60 to 75 with acute or convalescent COVID-19. Both conserved end residues are part of each CDR3. A D gene is named only where the DNA matches it firmly. Clone size is given for some rows only: seen once, a few or many times, or a class if the clone is expanded.

DNA,CDR3,J,D,size,length,V
TGTGCCAGCAGCCCTACAGGGGGCGCCGCTGAAGCTTTCTTT,CASSPTGGAAEAFF,TRBJ1-1,TRBD1,.,14,TRBV3-1/TRBV3-2
TGTGCCAGCAGTTTATGGGGGACAGGGGGCTCCGGGGAGAGGGACAATGAGCAGTTCTTC,CASSLWGTGGSGERDNEQFF,TRBJ2-1,TRBD1,.,20,TRBV27
TGTGCCAGCAGCTTAGGTCAGGGTTTAAACACTGAAGCTTTCTTT,CASSLGQGLNTEAFF,TRBJ1-1,.,.,15,TRBV7-8
TGTGCCACCAGTCTTCCTGTACTAGCGGGAGCAAGGGATGAGCAGTTCTTC,CATSLPVLAGARDEQFF,TRBJ2-1,TRBD2,.,17,TRBV24-1
TGTGCCAGCAGCGTAGGACAGCTCGGCGAGCAGTACTTC,CASSVGQLGEQYF,TRBJ2-7,.,few,13,TRBV9
TGTGCCAGCAGCCAAGATAGGCGGGAGCCCTTCGGCAATGAGCAGTTCTTC,CASSQDRREPFGNEQFF,TRBJ2-1,TRBD2,.,17,TRBV4-2
TGTGCCAGTCGGAAAGCGGAGGGAGGGGAGACCCAGTACTTC,CASRKAEGGETQYF,TRBJ2-5,TRBD2,.,14,TRBV19
TGCGCCAGCAGCCCAGGGGGCGTCTTTGGAAACACCATATATTTT,CASSPGGVFGNTIYF,TRBJ1-3,TRBD1,.,15,TRBV4-3
TGTGCCAGCAGTCCAAATATAGCCCGGCCAGGGAGGGTAATGGGAAATCAGCCCCAGCATTTT,CASSPNIARPGRVMGNQPQHF,TRBJ1-5,.,once,21,TRBV28
TGTGCCAGCAGCGTCGATCTGGGACTAGCGGGAGTTGATGAGCAGTTCTTC,CASSVDLGLAGVDEQFF,TRBJ2-1,TRBD2,.,17,TRBV9
TGTGCCAGCAGCTATCGGACAGGGATTTTGGAAAAACTGTTTTTT,CASSYRTGILEKLFF,TRBJ1-4,TRBD1,.,15,TRBV6-5
TGTGCCATCAGAATAGCGGGGGATGCAGATACGCAGTATTTT,CAIRIAGDADTQYF,TRBJ2-3,TRBD2,.,14,TRBV10-3
TGCGCCAGCAGCCAAGAAGGACAGATACTAGGCAATGAGCAGTTCTTC,CASSQEGQILGNEQFF,TRBJ2-1,.,.,16,TRBV4-1
TGTGCCAGCAGTTCAGGGTCTACTGGGGCCAACGTCCTGACTTTC,CASSSGSTGANVLTF,TRBJ2-6,.,.,15,TRBV7-3
TGTGCCAGCAGTTTGGGACTAGCGGGAAACGATGAGCAGTTCTTC,CASSLGLAGNDEQFF,TRBJ2-1,TRBD2,.,15,TRBV27
TGTGCCAGCAGCTTAGGGGACAAATTGGGAAAACTGTTTTTT,CASSLGDKLGKLFF,TRBJ1-4,.,.,14,TRBV7-2
TGTGCCAGCAGCTCACAGGACAGGGCCTCCTGGGAGCAGTTCTTC,CASSSQDRASWEQFF,TRBJ2-1,TRBD1,.,15,TRBV5-4
TGTGCCTGCACACGGGCAGGGTGGACAGATACGCAGTATTTT,CACTRAGWTDTQYF,TRBJ2-3,.,.,14,TRBV2
TGTGCCAGCAGTTACCGATATCAGGGGGTTAACACTGAAGCTTTCTTT,CASSYRYQGVNTEAFF,TRBJ1-1,TRBD1,once,16,TRBV6-5
TGTGCCAGCAGTTATGGACATCGCAATCAGCCCCAGCATTTT,CASSYGHRNQPQHF,TRBJ1-5,.,.,14,TRBV5-5
TGTGCCAGTAGCCCGGGGAGGGGCAATCAGCCCCAGCATTTT,CASSPGRGNQPQHF,TRBJ1-5,.,.,14,TRBV19
TGTGCCAGCAGCATGATACAGGGGACCTATAATTCACCCCTCCACTTT,CASSMIQGTYNSPLHF,TRBJ1-6,TRBD1,.,16,TRBV27
TGTGCCAGCAGTTACCCCGGACGGGGAAATCAGCCCCAGCATTTT,CASSYPGRGNQPQHF,TRBJ1-5,.,once,15,TRBV6-6
TGTGCCAGCAGTTACGGGGGGTACACTGAAGCTTTCTTT,CASSYGGYTEAFF,TRBJ1-1,.,.,13,TRBV6-5
TGTGCCATCACAAGCCAGGCGAACACTGAAGCTTTCTTT,CAITSQANTEAFF,TRBJ1-1,.,.,13,TRBV10-3
TGCGCCAGCAGCTTGGGTGGGCCGGTCGGCTACAATGAGCAGTTCTTC,CASSLGGPVGYNEQFF,TRBJ2-1,.,.,16,TRBV5-1
TGTGCCAGCAGTGAAGAAACAGCCAGCAATCAGCCCCAGCATTTT,CASSEETASNQPQHF,TRBJ1-5,.,.,15,TRBV6-1
TGTGCCAGCAGTTCTCGGACAGGGGTCTCCTACGAGCAGTACTTC,CASSSRTGVSYEQYF,TRBJ2-7,TRBD1,.,15,TRBV28
TGTGCCACCAGTGAAGCCATATTTAGCTCCTACAATGAGCAGTTCTTC,CATSEAIFSSYNEQFF,TRBJ2-1,.,.,16,TRBV24-1
TGTGCCAGCACCGTTGAGGGGGCCGGTGAAGCTTTCTTT,CASTVEGAGEAFF,TRBJ1-1,TRBD1,.,13,TRBV9
TGTGCCAGCAGCTTAGGTGCGACAGGGGTCGACAATGAGCAGTTCTTC,CASSLGATGVDNEQFF,TRBJ2-1,TRBD1,.,16,TRBV7-9
TGTGCCTGGGGCAGCGGGAGGGGGCGAGAGACCCAGTACTTC,CAWGSGRGRETQYF,TRBJ2-5,TRBD2,.,14,TRBV30
TGTGCCAGCAGCTATGACAGGGGTAGGGATCAGCCCCAGCATTTT,CASSYDRGRDQPQHF,TRBJ1-5,TRBD1,.,15,TRBV6-5
TGTGCCAGCTCTCCCGGCGGGGGGGCGAAAGAGCAGTACTTC,CASSPGGGAKEQYF,TRBJ2-7,TRBD2,.,14,TRBV18
TGTGCCAGCAGCCGTCGCCTACTAGCGGGGGGTCGAAATGAGCAGTTCTTC,CASSRRLLAGGRNEQFF,TRBJ2-1,TRBD2,.,17,TRBV3-1/TRBV3-2
TGTGCCAGCAGCCCCGTGATACCGGGACAGGGGTCTGGAAACACCATATATTTT,CASSPVIPGQGSGNTIYF,TRBJ1-3,TRBD1,.,18,TRBV7-9
TGTGCCAGCAGCCCAAGCGCCCCCGCCCGGGATACGCAGTATTTT,CASSPSAPARDTQYF,TRBJ2-3,.,.,15,TRBV7-3
TGTGCCAGCTCCGGGATGTACCAAGAGACCCAGTACTTC,CASSGMYQETQYF,TRBJ2-5,.,.,13,TRBV18
TGTGCCAGCAGCCATCCCCAGAGCGGGCCAAGCTCCTACGAGCAGTACTTC,CASSHPQSGPSSYEQYF,TRBJ2-7,.,once,17,TRBV7-8
TGTGCCAGCAGCGTATCTAGCGGGAGGGGCAATGAGCAGTTCTTC,CASSVSSGRGNEQFF,TRBJ2-1,TRBD2,.,15,TRBV9
TGTGCCAGCAGCGTAGGAGACAGGGCGGTAGCTTTCTTT,CASSVGDRAVAFF,TRBJ1-1,TRBD1,.,13,TRBV9
TGTGCCAGCAGCTTGGGCAGTAATTCACCCCTCCACTTT,CASSLGSNSPLHF,TRBJ1-6,.,.,13,TRBV7-2
TGTGCCAGCAGCAAAGCGTCTAGCGGGAGGGCCGGACACGAGCAGTACTTC,CASSKASSGRAGHEQYF,TRBJ2-7,.,.,17,TRBV21-1
TGTGCCAGCAGTCCTAGGCGTAATTCACCCCTCCACTTT,CASSPRRNSPLHF,TRBJ1-6,.,.,13,TRBV28
TGTGCCACCAGTGATTCCCAGCGGGGGGGCTCCTACGAGCAGTACTTC,CATSDSQRGGSYEQYF,TRBJ2-7,TRBD2,.,16,TRBV24-1
TGCGCCAGCAGTGATCCTGGCCGCAATCAGCCCCAGCATTTT,CASSDPGRNQPQHF,TRBJ1-5,.,.,14,TRBV10-2
TGTGCCAGCAGCTTAAGGGGAAGAGGCTCCTATAATTCACCCCTCCACTTT,CASSLRGRGSYNSPLHF,TRBJ1-6,.,.,17,TRBV11-3
TGTGCCAGCAACTCGTTCGGGACAGAGCCTCGTCAGTCACCCCTCCACTTT,CASNSFGTEPRQSPLHF,TRBJ1-6,TRBD1,.,17,TRBV28
TGCGCCAGCAGCTTGGAACACGGGATGGGGACCTACGAGCAGTACTTC,CASSLEHGMGTYEQYF,TRBJ2-7,.,.,16,TRBV5-1
TGTGCCAGCAGTCGACAGGGAGGCTCAAGCACAGATACGCAGTATTTT,CASSRQGGSSTDTQYF,TRBJ2-3,.,.,16,TRBV6-6
TGTGCCAGCAGGAAAGACAGGGGGCCGTACGAGCAGTACTTC,CASRKDRGPYEQYF,TRBJ2-7,TRBD1,.,14,TRBV6-5
TGTGCCAGCAGTACGTTAGCGGGGGTGAATGAGCAGTTCTTC,CASSTLAGVNEQFF,TRBJ2-1,TRBD2,.,14,TRBV27
TGCGCCAGCAGCTTGAGTAGCGGGGGGAACACCGGGGAGCTGTTTTTT,CASSLSSGGNTGELFF,TRBJ2-2,TRBD2,.,16,TRBV5-1
TGCGCCAGCACCCCAGCGGGGAGTCCCGCAGATACGCAGTATTTT,CASTPAGSPADTQYF,TRBJ2-3,TRBD2,.,15,TRBV5-1